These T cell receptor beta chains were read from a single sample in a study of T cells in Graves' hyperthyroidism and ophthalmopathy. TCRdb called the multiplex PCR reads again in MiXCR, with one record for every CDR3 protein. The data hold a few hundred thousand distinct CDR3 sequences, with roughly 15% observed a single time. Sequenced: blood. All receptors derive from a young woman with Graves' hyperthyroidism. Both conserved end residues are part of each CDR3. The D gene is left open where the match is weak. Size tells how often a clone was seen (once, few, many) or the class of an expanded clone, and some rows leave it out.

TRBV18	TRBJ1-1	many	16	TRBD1	TGTGCCAGCTCACAACGGGACAGGGGGAAGAACACTGAAGCTTTCTTT	CASSQRDRGKNTEAFF
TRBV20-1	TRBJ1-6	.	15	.	TGCAGTGCTAGAGCGGGGGGGGTGTATAATTCACCCCTCCACTTT	CSARAGGVYNSPLHF
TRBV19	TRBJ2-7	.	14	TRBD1	TGTGCCAGTAGTAAAACCGGGACAGCCTACGAGCAGTACTTC	CASSKTGTAYEQYF
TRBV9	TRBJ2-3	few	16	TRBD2	TGTGCCAGCAGCGTTACAGCGGGAGTTAGCTCAGATACGCAGTATTTT	CASSVTAGVSSDTQYF
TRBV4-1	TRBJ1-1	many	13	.	TGCGCCAGCAGCCGACAGACAAACACTGAAGCTTTCTTT	CASSRQTNTEAFF
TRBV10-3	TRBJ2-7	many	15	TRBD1	TGTGCCATCAGTTCTAAAGGGACAGGCCCCTACGAGCAGTACTTC	CAISSKGTGPYEQYF
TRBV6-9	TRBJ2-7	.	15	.	TGTGCCAGCAGTTGGGGACGTCGGATTCTGGGCGAGCAGTACTTC	CASSWGRRILGEQYF
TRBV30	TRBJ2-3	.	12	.	TGTGCCTGGAGGGGGGGTTCGGATACGCAGTATTTT	CAWRGGSDTQYF
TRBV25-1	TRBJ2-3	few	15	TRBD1	TGTGCCAGCAGTGACGATAGACAGGGGGCGAATACGCAGTATTTT	CASSDDRQGANTQYF
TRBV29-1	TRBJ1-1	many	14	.	TGCAGCGTGTGGAGGAGGGACGGCCTCACTGAAGCTTTCTTT	CSVWRRDGLTEAFF
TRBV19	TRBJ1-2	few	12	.	TGTGCCAGTACCCAGGGGAGGGATGGCTACACCTTC	CASTQGRDGYTF
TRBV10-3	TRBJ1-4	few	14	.	TGTGCCATCAGTGAGTCGAAGGGTTTTGAAAAACTGTTTTTT	CAISESKGFEKLFF
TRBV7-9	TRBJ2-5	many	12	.	TGTGCCAGCAGCTTAGCGGCAGGTACCCAGTACTTC	CASSLAAGTQYF
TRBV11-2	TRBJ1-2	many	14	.	TGTGCCAGCAGCCTCATTACAGAAAACTATGGCTACACCTTC	CASSLITENYGYTF
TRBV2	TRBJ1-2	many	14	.	TGTGCCAGCAGTGAAGCTGTCGCTAACTATGGCTACACCTTC	CASSEAVANYGYTF
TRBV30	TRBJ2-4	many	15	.	TGTGCCTGGAGTTGGCGCTCTCCGGCCAAAAACATTCAGTACTTC	CAWSWRSPAKNIQYF
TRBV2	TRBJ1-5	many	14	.	TGTGCCAGCAGTGAAGTGAGCAGCTATCAGCCCCAGCATTTT	CASSEVSSYQPQHF
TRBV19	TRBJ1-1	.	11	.	TGTGCCAGTACCCGAAGCACTGAAGCTTTCTTT	CASTRSTEAFF
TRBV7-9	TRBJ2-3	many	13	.	TGTGCCAGCAGCTTAATTTTCTCAGATACGCAGTATTTT	CASSLIFSDTQYF
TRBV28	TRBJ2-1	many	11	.	TGTGCCAGCAGCCCAGAGGTTGAGCAGTTCTTC	CASSPEVEQFF
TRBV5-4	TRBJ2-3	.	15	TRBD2	TGTGCCAGCAGTACGGGGACTAGGGGCACAGATACGCAGTATTTT	CASSTGTRGTDTQYF
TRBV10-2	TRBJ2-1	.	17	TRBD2	TGCGCCAGCAGTGAGTCTCCGCAGCTAGCGGGAAACAATGAGCAGTTCTTC	CASSESPQLAGNNEQFF
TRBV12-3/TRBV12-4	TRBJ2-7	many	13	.	TGTGCCAGCAGTTTCTCGGGGTACTACGAGCAGTACTTC	CASSFSGYYEQYF
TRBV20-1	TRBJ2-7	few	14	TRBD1	TGCAGTGCTACCCCGGGACAGAGACCCTACGAGCAGTACTTC	CSATPGQRPYEQYF
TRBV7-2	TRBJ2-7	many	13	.	TGTGCCAGCAGCTTAGCGGGAGACTACGAGCAGTACTTC	CASSLAGDYEQYF
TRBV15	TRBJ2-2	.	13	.	TGTGCCACCAGCAGAGGAACAGCCGGGGAGCTGTTTTTT	CATSRGTAGELFF